This T cell receptor beta chain was found in a study of T cells in tuberculosis. Study context: Sequenced TCRs come from CD1B-GMM tetramer-binding T cells.

Study findings and constraints: Low-affinity CD1B-GMM tetramer-binding T cells may have been missed.

Thawed, overnight-rested PBMC were stained with GMM-loaded CD1B tetramer, viability dye and anti-CD3, then sorted. C32 glucose monomycolate from Rhodococcus equi was loaded onto the CD1B tetramers. Before cryopreservation, the sorted PBMC lost their CD14-expressing monocytes. Chain pairing is unknown; alpha and beta were sequenced separately. Assay: immunoSEQ multiplex PCR; the TCRdb copy retains only in-frame clones and omits some. The sample has roughly 61,000 clones, approximately 85% seen once. The sequence was obtained from an adult woman with latent tuberculosis. The sample consisted of CD1b-GMM tetramer-negative cells sorted from PBMCs.

The CDR3 DNA reads TGCGCCAGCAGCCAAGTAGGCAGGGCTATGATCGGAGAAGAGACCCAGTACTTC. Translating gives CASSQVGRAMIGEETQYF. This sequence joins TRBV4-1 and TRBJ2-5; possibly TRBD1 for D (5 bases). The ends were cut back, 1 base at V and 3 bases at J, with 21 bases in the middle. The CDR3 runs to 18 residues. The germline V gene encodes CDR1 MGHRA and CDR2 YSYEKL.